This T cell receptor beta chain stems from a study of blood T cells in healthy people across ages. Study observations and caveats: The CMV status of each donor remained undetermined, and this could have confounded shifts in expanded clonotypes.

This clonotype was seen a handful of times. The target antigen is unknown. A second 7 to 11 cycle PCR used barcoded and J-beta primers. Using its own MiXCR run on the 5' RACE reads, TCRdb lists one record per CDR3 protein. The table lists more than 1,400,000 distinct CDR3 sequences, roughly 45% of them singletons. Investigators took ten milliliters of peripheral blood from every donor. Trimming removed 3 bases from V and 2 bases from J; junction bases left unmatched: 6. The CDR3 runs 17 residues. Germline V lookup: CDR1 SEHNR, CDR2 FQNEAQ (reference sequence). This TCR derives from a woman under 30 in good health. Sequencing used blood. This sequence joins TRBV7-9 and TRBJ2-1; 11 bases are shared with TRBD2. The CDR3 nucleotides are TGTGCCAGCAGCTTGACCTTAGCGGGAGGGGCCTACAATGAGCAGTTCTTC. Protein: CASSLTLAGGAYNEQFF.